The sample holds many counts of the clone carrying this T cell receptor beta chain. Its antigen is still unknown. TCRdb recomputed calls from the 5' RACE reads with MiXCR, one row per CDR3 protein. Here the sample spans around 42,000 distinct CDR3 sequences, around 2.9% being singletons. This record belongs to a study of CD8 T cells in ankylosing spondylitis. The V segment lost 4 bases and the J segment 3 bases; nucleotides outside the gene matches: 7. The CDR3 spans 14 residues. Per germline, CDR1 SGDLS and CDR2 YYNGEE. The study's findings and limits: Ankylosing spondylitis blood appeared to be characterized by a TCR beta motif of fewer than ten highly homologous variants.

The sample consisted of blood, either unsorted or a sorted T cell fraction (not recorded which). The chain employs TRBV9 and TRBJ2-7; 7 nucleotides agree with TRBD1. This sequence was found in a male donor with ankylosing spondylitis or in good health (not recorded which). CDR3 sequence: CASSPGQDDYEQYF. The CDR3 coding sequence is TGTGCCAGCAGCCCCGGACAGGACGACTACGAGCAGTACTTC.